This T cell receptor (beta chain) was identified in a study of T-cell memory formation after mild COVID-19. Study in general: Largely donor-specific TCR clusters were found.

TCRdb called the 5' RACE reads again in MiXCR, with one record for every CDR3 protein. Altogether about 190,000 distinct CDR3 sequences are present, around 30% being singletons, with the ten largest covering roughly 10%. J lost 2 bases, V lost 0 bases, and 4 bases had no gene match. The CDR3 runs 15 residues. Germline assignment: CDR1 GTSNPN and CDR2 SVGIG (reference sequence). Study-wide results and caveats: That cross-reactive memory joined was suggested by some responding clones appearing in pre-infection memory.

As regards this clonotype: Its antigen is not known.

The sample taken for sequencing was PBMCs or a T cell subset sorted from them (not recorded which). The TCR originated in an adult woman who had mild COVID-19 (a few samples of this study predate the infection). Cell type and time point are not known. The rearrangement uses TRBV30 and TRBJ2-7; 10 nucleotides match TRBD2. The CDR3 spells CAWSVGGLAAYEQYF. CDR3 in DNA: TGTGCCTGGAGTGTAGGCGGACTAGCGGCCTACGAGCAGTACTTC.